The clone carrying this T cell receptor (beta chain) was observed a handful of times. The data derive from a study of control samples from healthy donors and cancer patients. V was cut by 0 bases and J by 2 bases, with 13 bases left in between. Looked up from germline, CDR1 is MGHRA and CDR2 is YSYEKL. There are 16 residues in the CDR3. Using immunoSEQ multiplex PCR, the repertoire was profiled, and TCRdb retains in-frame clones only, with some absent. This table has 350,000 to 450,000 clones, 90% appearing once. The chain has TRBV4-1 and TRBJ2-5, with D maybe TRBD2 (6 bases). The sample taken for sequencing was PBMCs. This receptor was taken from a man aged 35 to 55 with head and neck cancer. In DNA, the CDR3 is TGCGCCAGCAGCCAAGACCGCTGGAGGGGTCAAGAGACCCAGTACTTC. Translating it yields CASSQDRWRGQETQYF.